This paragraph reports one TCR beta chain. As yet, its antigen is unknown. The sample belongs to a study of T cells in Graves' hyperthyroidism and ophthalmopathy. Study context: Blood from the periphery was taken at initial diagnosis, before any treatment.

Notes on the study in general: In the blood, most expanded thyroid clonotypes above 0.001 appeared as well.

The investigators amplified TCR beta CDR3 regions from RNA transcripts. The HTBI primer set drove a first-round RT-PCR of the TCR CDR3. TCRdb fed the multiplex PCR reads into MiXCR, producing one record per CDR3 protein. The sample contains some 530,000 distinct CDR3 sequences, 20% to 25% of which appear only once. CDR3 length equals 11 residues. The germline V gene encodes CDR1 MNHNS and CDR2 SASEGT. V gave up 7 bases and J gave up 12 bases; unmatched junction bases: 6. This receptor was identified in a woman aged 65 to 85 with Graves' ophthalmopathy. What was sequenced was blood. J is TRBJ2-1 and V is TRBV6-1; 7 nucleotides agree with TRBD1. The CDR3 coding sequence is TGTGCCAGCACCCAGGGGGAAGGGCAGTTCTTC. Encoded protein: CASTQGEGQFF.